This T cell receptor beta chain was retrieved from a study of STAT5B mutations in CD4+ large granular lymphocyte leukemia. The germline V gene encodes CDR1 GTSNPN and CDR2 SVGIG (reference sequence). Trimming cost V 3 bases and J 5 bases, with 17 bases left between them. The CDR3 covers 15 residues. A word on this clone: Its specificity is not known.

Study-wide points: Patient CD4-sorted repertoires stayed more clonal than healthy ones after leukemic-clone removal. Compared with healthy controls (2/35), patient top clones favored TRBV06 (8/27).

The assay was immunoSEQ multiplex PCR, and TCRdb's table has in-frame clones only and misses some. This sample has about 35,000 clones, with about three quarters found just once. Buffy coats from healthy blood donors served as controls. The clonotype was recovered from a human donor in good health. V and J are TRBV30 and TRBJ2-1; D unclear. Sequences were obtained from CD4+ T cells from blood buffy coats. CDR3 sequence reads: CAWRAPFATHNEQFF. Written as DNA, the CDR3 is TGTGCCTGGAGGGCCCCCTTCGCGACCCACAATGAGCAGTTCTTC. Full variable domain (outside the CDR3, taken from reference TRBV30 and TRBJ2-1): SQTIHQWPATLVQPVGSPLSLECTVEGTSNPNLYWYRQAAGRGLQLLFYSVGIGQISSEVPQNLSASRPQDRQFILSSKKLLLSDSGFYLCAWRAPFATHNEQFFGPGTRLTVL.